The rows below give T cell receptor beta chains drawn from one sample of a study of control samples from healthy donors and cancer patients. Clones were sequenced by immunoSEQ multiplex PCR, and TCRdb holds only the in-frame ones, with some missing. The sample records roughly 100,000 clones, 91% being singletons. The specimen sequenced was blood. These receptors all come from a woman between 25 and 40 years old in good health. CDR3s include the opening cysteine and the closing phenylalanine or tryptophan. A D gene is named only where the DNA matches it firmly. A clone size is listed for some rows: how often the clone was seen (once, few, many), or a class if it is expanded.

j_call clone_size d_call v_call cdr3_aa cdr3_nt
TRBJ1-1 NA TRBD1 TRBV6-5 CASNGQGGFAEAFF TGTGCCAGCAACGGACAGGGTGGTTTCGCTGAAGCTTTCTTT
TRBJ2-1 NA TRBD2 TRBV29-1 CSGVVAGRNYNEQFF TGCAGCGGAGTCGTAGCGGGGAGGAACTACAATGAGCAGTTCTTC
TRBJ1-3 NA TRBD1 TRBV15 CATRDSGNTIYF TGTGCCACTCGGGACAGCGGAAACACCATATATTTT
TRBJ1-2 NA NA TRBV18 CASSPSDQETYGYTF TGTGCCAGCTCACCATCTGATCAGGAAACCTATGGCTACACCTTC
TRBJ1-1 NA NA TRBV3-1/TRBV3-2 CASSLRSNLNTEAFF TGTGCCAGCAGCCTCAGGAGCAACTTGAACACTGAAGCTTTCTTT
TRBJ1-6 NA NA TRBV19 CASSSQYTGRNSPLHF TGTGCCAGTAGTAGCCAGTATACAGGGAGAAATTCACCCCTCCACTTT
TRBJ2-7 NA TRBD2 TRBV4-1 CASSRRAGGPYEQYF TGCGCCAGCAGCCGAAGAGCGGGGGGGCCGTACGAGCAGTACTTC
TRBJ1-1 NA NA TRBV11-3 CASSLDRGRGEAFF TGTGCCAGCAGCTTAGATAGGGGAAGGGGTGAAGCTTTCTTT
TRBJ2-2 NA NA TRBV27 CASRPVAGNTGELFF TGTGCCAGCAGACCCGTTGCGGGGAACACCGGGGAGCTGTTTTTT
TRBJ2-7 NA NA TRBV5-5 CASSFGLLDLSYEQYF TGTGCCAGCAGCTTTGGGTTATTGGACCTTTCCTACGAGCAGTACTTC
TRBJ1-2 NA NA TRBV14 CASSLWGVPYGYTF TGTGCCAGCAGCCTCTGGGGGGTCCCCTATGGCTACACCTTC
TRBJ1-1 NA NA TRBV7-9 CASSLGAAAEAFF TGTGCCAGCAGCTTAGGGGCGGCTGCTGAAGCTTTCTTT
TRBJ2-3 once NA TRBV7-3 CASSLMVSTDTQYF TGTGCCAGCAGCTTAATGGTCAGCACAGATACGCAGTATTTT
TRBJ1-3 NA NA TRBV5-1 CASSLVAGHDSGNTIYF TGCGCCAGCAGCTTGGTGGCGGGACACGACTCTGGAAACACCATATATTTT
TRBJ2-2 NA NA TRBV7-8 CASSLDRTTTGELFF TGTGCCAGCAGCTTAGATAGGACAACCACCGGGGAGCTGTTTTTT
TRBJ2-1 once TRBD2 TRBV3-1/TRBV3-2 CASSLRLAGTNNEQFF TGTGCCAGCAGCCTTCGTCTAGCGGGGACCAACAATGAGCAGTTCTTC
TRBJ1-2 NA NA TRBV4-1 CASSQDIGAGKYYGYTF TGCGCCAGCAGCCAAGATATCGGGGCAGGGAAGTACTATGGCTACACCTTC
TRBJ2-7 few NA TRBV30 CAWRFGSSYEQYF TGTGCCTGGAGGTTTGGAAGCTCCTACGAGCAGTACTTC
TRBJ2-5 NA TRBD1 TRBV29-1 CSVTLGTGGPREGTQYF TGCAGCGTTACCCTAGGGACAGGGGGACCTCGTGAGGGGACCCAGTACTTC
TRBJ1-1 NA NA TRBV30 CAWSRGVNTEAFF TGTGCCTGGAGTAGGGGGGTGAACACTGAAGCTTTCTTT
TRBJ1-5 NA TRBD1 TRBV28 CASSGRTGYSNQPQHF TGTGCCAGCAGTGGAAGGACAGGTTATAGCAATCAGCCCCAGCATTTT
TRBJ1-4 NA TRBD1 TRBV28 CASSQAGQGLVKLFF TGTGCCAGCAGCCAAGCGGGACAGGGCTTAGTAAAACTGTTTTTT
TRBJ2-5 NA NA TRBV1 CTSSQDYVPTQYF TGCACCAGCAGCCAAGATTACGTTCCGACCCAGTACTTC
TRBJ1-5 NA NA TRBV4-1 CASSQDLFRTVYQPQHF TGCGCCAGCAGCCAAGATCTTTTTAGAACGGTATATCAGCCCCAGCATTTT
TRBJ2-3 NA NA TRBV28 CASVGPANTDTQYF TGTGCCAGCGTGGGGCCCGCGAACACAGATACGCAGTATTTT
TRBJ2-1 NA NA TRBV7-7 CASSQDFASYNEQFF TGTGCCAGCAGCCAGGACTTCGCCTCCTACAATGAGCAGTTCTTC
TRBJ1-6 NA TRBD1 TRBV6-5 CASSPRDSYNSPLHF TGTGCCAGCAGTCCCCGGGACAGCTATAATTCACCCCTCCACTTT
TRBJ1-2 once NA TRBV5-4 CASSSDRLYGYTF TGTGCCAGCAGTTCTGACAGACTCTATGGCTACACCTTC